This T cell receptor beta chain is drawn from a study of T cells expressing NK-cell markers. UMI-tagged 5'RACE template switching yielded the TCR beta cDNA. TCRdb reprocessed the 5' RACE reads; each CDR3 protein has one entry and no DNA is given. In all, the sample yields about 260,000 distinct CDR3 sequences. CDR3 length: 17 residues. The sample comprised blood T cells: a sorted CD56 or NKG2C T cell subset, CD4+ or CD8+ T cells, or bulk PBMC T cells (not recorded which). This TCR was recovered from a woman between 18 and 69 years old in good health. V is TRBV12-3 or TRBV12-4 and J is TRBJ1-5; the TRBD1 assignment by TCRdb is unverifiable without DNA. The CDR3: CASSLAPGHFSNQPQHF.